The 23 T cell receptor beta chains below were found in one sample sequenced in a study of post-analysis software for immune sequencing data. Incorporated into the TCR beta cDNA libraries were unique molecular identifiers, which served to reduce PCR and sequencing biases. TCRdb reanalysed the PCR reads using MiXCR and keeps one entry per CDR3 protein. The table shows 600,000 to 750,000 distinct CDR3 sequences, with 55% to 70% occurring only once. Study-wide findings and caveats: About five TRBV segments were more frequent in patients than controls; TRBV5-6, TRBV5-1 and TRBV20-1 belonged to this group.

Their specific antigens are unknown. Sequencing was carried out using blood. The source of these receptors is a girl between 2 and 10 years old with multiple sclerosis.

The CDR3 region is CASSYSTFRLGTGETNYGYTF. Here the CDR3 DNA reads TGTGCCAGCAGTTACTCGACGTTCCGACTCGGGACAGGGGAAACCAACTATGGCTACACCTTC. The chain recombines TRBV6-2 or TRBV6-3 with TRBJ1-2, with 10 bases identical to TRBD1. J was trimmed by 2 bases and V by 0 bases; bases with no gene match: 18. The CDR3 is made up of 21 amino acids. The germline gives CDR1 MNHEY, CDR2 SVGEGT.

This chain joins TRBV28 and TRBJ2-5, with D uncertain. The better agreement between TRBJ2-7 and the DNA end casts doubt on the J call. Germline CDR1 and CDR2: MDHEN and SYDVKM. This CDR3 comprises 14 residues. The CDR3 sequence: CASGRTPNSSEQYF. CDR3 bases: TGTGCCAGCGGCAGGACCCCTAATTCATCCGAGCAGTACTTC.

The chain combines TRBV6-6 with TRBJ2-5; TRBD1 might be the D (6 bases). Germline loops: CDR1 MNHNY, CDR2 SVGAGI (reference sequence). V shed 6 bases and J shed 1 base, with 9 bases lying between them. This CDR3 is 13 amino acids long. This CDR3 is CASSQQGQETQYF. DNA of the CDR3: TGTGCCAGCAGCCAACAGGGCCAAGAGACCCAGTACTTC.

The CDR3 spells CASSSGPPEYEQYF. CDR3 nucleotides: TGTGCCAGCAGCTCCGGGCCGCCTGAGTACGAGCAGTACTTC. The V gene is TRBV5-4, the J gene TRBJ2-7, with D hard to call. From germline, CDR1 is SGHNT and CDR2 YYREEE (reference sequence). Trimming removed 3 bases from V and 4 bases from J, with 14 bases in between. The CDR3 is 14 residues long.

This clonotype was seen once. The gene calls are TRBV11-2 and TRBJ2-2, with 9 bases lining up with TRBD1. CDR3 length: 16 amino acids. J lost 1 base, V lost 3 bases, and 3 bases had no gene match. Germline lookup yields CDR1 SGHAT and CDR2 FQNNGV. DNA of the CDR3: TGTGCCAGCAGCTTCAACAGGGGGCAGAACACCGGGGAGCTGTTTTTT. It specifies CASSFNRGQNTGELFF.

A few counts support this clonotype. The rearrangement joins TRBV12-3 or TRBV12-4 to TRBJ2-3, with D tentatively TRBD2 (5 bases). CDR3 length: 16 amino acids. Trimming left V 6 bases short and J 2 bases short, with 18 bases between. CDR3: CASSLETRGPTDTQYF. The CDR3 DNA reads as TGTGCCAGCAGCCTAGAAACTAGAGGCCCCACAGATACGCAGTATTTT.

CDR3 sequence: CSAISPGQSPYEQYF. CDR3 bases: TGCAGTGCTATATCACCGGGACAGAGCCCCTACGAGCAGTACTTC. The gene calls are TRBV20-1 and TRBJ2-7, with TRBD1 matching over 7 bases. Trimming at V came to 4 bases and at J to 2 bases, leaving 11 bases not matched to a gene. Looked up from germline, CDR1 is DFQATT and CDR2 is SNEGSKA (reference sequence). The CDR3 totals 15 residues.

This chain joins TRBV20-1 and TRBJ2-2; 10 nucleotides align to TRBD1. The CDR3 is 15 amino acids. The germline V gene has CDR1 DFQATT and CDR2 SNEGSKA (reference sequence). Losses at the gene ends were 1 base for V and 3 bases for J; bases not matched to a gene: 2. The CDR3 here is CSARVGTGDTGELFF. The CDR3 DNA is TGCAGTGCTAGAGTAGGGACAGGGGACACCGGGGAGCTGTTTTTT.

CDR3: CSAREGLYNEQFF. DNA of the CDR3: TGCAGTGCTAGAGAGGGACTTTACAATGAGCAGTTCTTC. The chain combines TRBV20-1 with TRBJ2-1; possible D gene TRBD2, 6 bases. The V end lost 0 bases, the J end lost 4 bases, and 7 bases lay between the germline ends. Germline V gene lookup returns CDR1 DFQATT and CDR2 SNEGSKA (reference sequence). CDR3 length equals 13 residues.

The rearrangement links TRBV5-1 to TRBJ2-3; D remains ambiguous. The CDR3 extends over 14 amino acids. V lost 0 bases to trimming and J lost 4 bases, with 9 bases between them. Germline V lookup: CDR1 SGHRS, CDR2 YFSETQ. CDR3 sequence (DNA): TGCGCCAGCAGCTTGGGGTCTACCCCAGATACGCAGTATTTT. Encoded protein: CASSLGSTPDTQYF.

The CDR3 sequence is CSVDHFLRGEYNEQFF. CDR3 in DNA: TGCAGCGTTGACCACTTTCTGAGGGGCGAGTACAATGAGCAGTTCTTC. The chain is built from TRBV29-1 and TRBJ2-1; D possibly matches TRBD1 or TRBD2 (5 bases each). The CDR3 loop spans 16 amino acids. CDR1 and CDR2 (germline): SQVTM, ANQGSEA. The ends were cut back, 3 bases at V and 4 bases at J, with 19 bases in the middle.

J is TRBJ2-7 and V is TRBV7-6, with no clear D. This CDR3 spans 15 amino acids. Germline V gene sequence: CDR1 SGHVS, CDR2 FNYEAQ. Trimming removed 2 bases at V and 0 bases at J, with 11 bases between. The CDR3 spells CASSLREGSSYEQYF. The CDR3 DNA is TGTGCCAGCAGCTTAAGGGAAGGAAGCTCCTACGAGCAGTACTTC. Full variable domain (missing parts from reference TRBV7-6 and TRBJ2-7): GAGVSQSPRYKVTKRGQDVALRCDPISGHVSLYWYRQALGQGPEFLTYFNYEAQQDKSGLPNDRFSAERPEGSISTLTIQRTEQRDSAMYRCASSLREGSSYEQYFGPGTRLTVT.

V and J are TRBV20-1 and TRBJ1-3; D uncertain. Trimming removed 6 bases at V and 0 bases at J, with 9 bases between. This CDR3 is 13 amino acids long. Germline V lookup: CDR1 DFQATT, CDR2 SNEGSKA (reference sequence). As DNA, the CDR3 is TGCAGTGCGAGGCGATCCTCTGGAAACACCATATATTTT. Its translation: CSARRSSGNTIYF.

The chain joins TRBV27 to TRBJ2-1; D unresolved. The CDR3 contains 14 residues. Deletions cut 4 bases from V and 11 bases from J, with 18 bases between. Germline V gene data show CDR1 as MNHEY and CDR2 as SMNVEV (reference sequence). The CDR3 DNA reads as TGTGCCAGCAGTTCCCGAGACCGATCGTATAAGCAGTTCTTC. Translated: CASSSRDRSYKQFF.

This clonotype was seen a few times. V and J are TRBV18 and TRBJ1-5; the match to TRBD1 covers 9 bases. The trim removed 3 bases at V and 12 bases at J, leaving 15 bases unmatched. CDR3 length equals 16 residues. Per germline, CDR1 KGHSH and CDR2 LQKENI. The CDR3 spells CASSPGTGQGIAGQHF. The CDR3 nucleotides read TGTGCCAGCTCACCGGGGACGGGACAGGGTATTGCGGGCCAGCATTTT.

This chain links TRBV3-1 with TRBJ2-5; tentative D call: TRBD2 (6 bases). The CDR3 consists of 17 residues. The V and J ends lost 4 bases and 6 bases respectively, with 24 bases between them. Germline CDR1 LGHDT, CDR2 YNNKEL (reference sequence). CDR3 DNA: TGTGCCAGCAGCCTTCGGAGGGAGGCCCAGTTGATTAAGACCCAGTACTTC. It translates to CASSLRREAQLIKTQYF.

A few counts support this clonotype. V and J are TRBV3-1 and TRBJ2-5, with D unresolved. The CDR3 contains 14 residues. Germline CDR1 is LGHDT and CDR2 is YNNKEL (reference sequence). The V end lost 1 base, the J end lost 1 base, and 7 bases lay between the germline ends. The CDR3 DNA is TGTGCCAGCAGCCAAGTCAATGGCCAAGAGACCCAGTACTTC. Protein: CASSQVNGQETQYF.

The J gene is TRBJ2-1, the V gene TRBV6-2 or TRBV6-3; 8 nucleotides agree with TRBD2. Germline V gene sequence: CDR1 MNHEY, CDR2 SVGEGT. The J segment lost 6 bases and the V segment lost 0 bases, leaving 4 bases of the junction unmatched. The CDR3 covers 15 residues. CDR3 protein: CASSYSRLAGNEQFF. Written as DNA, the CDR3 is TGTGCCAGCAGTTACTCGCGTCTAGCGGGCAATGAGCAGTTCTTC.

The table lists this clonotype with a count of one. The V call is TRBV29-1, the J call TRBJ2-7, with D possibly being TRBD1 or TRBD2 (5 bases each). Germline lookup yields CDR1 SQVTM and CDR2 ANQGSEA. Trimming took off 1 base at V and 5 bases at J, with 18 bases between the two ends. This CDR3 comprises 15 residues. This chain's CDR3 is CSVEGGPFVRNEQYF. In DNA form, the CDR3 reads TGCAGCGTTGAAGGGGGACCGTTCGTTCGGAACGAGCAGTACTTC.

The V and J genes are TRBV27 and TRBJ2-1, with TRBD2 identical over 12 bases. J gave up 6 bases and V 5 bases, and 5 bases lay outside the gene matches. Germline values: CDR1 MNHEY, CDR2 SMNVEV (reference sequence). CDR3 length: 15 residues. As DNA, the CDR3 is TGTGCCAGCAGTATGCTAGCGGGGGGGACCAATGAGCAGTTCTTC. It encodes CASSMLAGGTNEQFF.

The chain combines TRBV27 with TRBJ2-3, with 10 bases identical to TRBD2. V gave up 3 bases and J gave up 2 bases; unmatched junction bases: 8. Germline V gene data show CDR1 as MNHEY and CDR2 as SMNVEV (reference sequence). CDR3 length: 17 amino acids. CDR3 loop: CASSFLRTSGATDTQYF. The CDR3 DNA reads TGTGCCAGCAGTTTCCTTCGGACTAGCGGAGCCACAGATACGCAGTATTTT.

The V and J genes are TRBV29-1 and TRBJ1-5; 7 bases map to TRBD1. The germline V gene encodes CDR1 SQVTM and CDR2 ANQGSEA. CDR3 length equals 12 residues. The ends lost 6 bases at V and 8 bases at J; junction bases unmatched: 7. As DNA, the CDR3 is TGCAGCGTAGATAGACAGGGCGAGCCCCAGCATTTT. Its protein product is CSVDRQGEPQHF.

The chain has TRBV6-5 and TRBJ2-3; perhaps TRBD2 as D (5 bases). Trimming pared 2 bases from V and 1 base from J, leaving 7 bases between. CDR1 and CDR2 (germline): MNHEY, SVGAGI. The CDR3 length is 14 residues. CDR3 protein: CASSYGSGTDTQYF. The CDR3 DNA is TGTGCCAGCAGTTACGGTAGCGGCACAGATACGCAGTATTTT.